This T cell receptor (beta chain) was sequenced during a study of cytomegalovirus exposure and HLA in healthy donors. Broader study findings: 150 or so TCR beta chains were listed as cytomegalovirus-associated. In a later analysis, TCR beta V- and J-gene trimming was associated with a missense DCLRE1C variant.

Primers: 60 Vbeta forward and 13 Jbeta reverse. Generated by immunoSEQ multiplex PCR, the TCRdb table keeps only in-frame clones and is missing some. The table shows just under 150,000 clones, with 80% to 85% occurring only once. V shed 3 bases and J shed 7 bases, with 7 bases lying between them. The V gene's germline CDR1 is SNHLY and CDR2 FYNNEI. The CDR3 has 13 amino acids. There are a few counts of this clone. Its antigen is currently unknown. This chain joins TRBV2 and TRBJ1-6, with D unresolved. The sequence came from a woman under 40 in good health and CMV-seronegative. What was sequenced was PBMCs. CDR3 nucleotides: TGTGCCAGCAGTGAGATGCGGAATTCACCCCTCCACTTT. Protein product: CASSEMRNSPLHF.